This T cell receptor beta chain was recovered during a study of T cell responses to AZD1222 COVID-19 vaccine. Regarding the study as a whole: Most donors were white British and more were female, and clonal diversity was possibly underestimated.

Sequencing used immunoSEQ multiplex PCR; TCRdb keeps in-frame clones, though not all of them. The sample carries roughly 130,000 clones, roughly 92% recorded once. The junction had 16 bases not matched to a gene; V was cut back by 7 bases and J by 13 bases. CDR1 and CDR2 from the germline V gene are LNHDA and SQIVND (reference sequence). There are 14 residues in the CDR3. A single count supports this clone. Its antigen is still unknown. This sequence originates from an adult who received the AZD1222 COVID-19 vaccine. The chain has TRBV19 and TRBJ1-2; 9 nucleotides match TRBD1. Specimen: peripheral blood, collected 28 days after the second AZD1222 dose. DNA for the CDR3: TGTGCCAGTACGCCCCAGCCGGACAGGGGCGTTGGCACCTTC. Translated: CASTPQPDRGVGTF.